Presented here are 25 T cell receptor beta chains from one specimen sequenced in a study of Ad26.COV2.S vaccination and SARS-CoV-2 variants (dated by TCRdb to about 2021). What the treatment or condition label conveys for this sample: around 19 received Ad26.COV2.S at low or high dose, single or two shots; roughly five received placebo; per-sample allocation not given. For vaccine and placebo recipients, the sequenced repertoires came from samples collected on day 63 after the first injection. Libraries came from the immunoSEQ multiplex PCR assay. TCRdb carries this immuneACCESS record with in-frame sequences only. Its versions omit some clonotypes, under half of them owing to an unresolved V gene in the studies checked, with the rest unexplained. This sample lists more than 300,000 clones; 85% were detected once. 2% to 2.5% of the sample belongs to the ten largest clones. The source was peripheral blood, collected in a trial of Ad26.COV2.S vaccine versus placebo. These receptors came from a person between 18 and 59 years old who received the Ad26.COV2.S COVID-19 vaccine or a placebo.

The genes are TRBV5-1 and TRBJ2-7, with 7 bases identical to TRBD1. CDR3 size: 14 residues. V lost 4 bases to trimming and J lost 6 bases; unmatched junction nucleotides: 10. CDR1 and CDR2 (germline): SGHRS, YFSETQ. CDR3 region: CASSPGQERGEQYF. The CDR3 bases are TGCGCCAGCAGCCCCGGACAGGAGAGAGGCGAGCAGTACTTC.

This clone showed up just a few times. The gene calls are TRBV9 and TRBJ1-4, with 7 bases lining up with TRBD1. Germline CDR1 SGDLS, CDR2 YYNGEE. The CDR3 totals 15 residues. The V gene end was trimmed by 0 bases and the J gene end by 3 bases; junction bases not matched to a gene: 2. The CDR3, as DNA: TGTGCCAGCAGCGTAGGACAGGGCTCTAATGAAAAACTGTTTTTT. Translating it yields CASSVGQGSNEKLFF. Full variable domain (missing parts from reference TRBV9 and TRBJ1-4): DSGVTQTPKHLITATGQRVTLRCSPRSGDLSVYWYQQSLDQGLQFLIQYYNGEERAKGNILERFSAQQFPDLHSELNLSSLELGDSALYFCASSVGQGSNEKLFFGSGTQLSVL.

In nucleotides, the CDR3 is TGTGCCAGCAGTCCCAGGGGGCATATTGAAGCTTTCTTT. Amino acid sequence: CASSPRGHIEAFF. V usage is TRBV11-2 and J usage is TRBJ1-1; TRBD1 agrees at 8 bases. Germline values: CDR1 SGHAT, CDR2 FQNNGV. J was trimmed by 7 bases and V by 6 bases; bases with no gene match: 7. The CDR3 runs to 13 residues.

The rearrangement joins TRBV28 to TRBJ2-7, with 11 bases that match TRBD1. Trimming removed 6 bases from V and 0 bases from J; junction bases left unmatched: 7. The CDR3 length is 16 residues. Per germline, CDR1 MDHEN and CDR2 SYDVKM. The CDR3 DNA reads TGTGCCAGCAGGCAGGCCGGGACAGGGGGCTCCTACGAGCAGTACTTC. Translating it yields CASRQAGTGGSYEQYF.

The chain is built from TRBV11-2 and TRBJ2-5, with 13 nucleotides matching TRBD2. The CDR3 is 19 amino acids. Trimming took 1 base from V and 5 from J; bases not matched to a gene: 13. Germline assignment: CDR1 SGHAT and CDR2 FQNNGV. CDR3 sequence reads: CASSLVAPGLAGRGETQYF. The CDR3 bases are TGTGCCAGCAGCTTAGTAGCACCGGGACTAGCGGGGAGAGGGGAGACCCAGTACTTC.

The chain couples TRBV11-3 to TRBJ2-7; D is unclear. This CDR3 is 13 amino acids long. Trimming removed 3 bases from V and 2 bases from J, with 8 bases in between. CDR1 is SGHNT and CDR2 is YENEEA in the germline V gene. The CDR3 coding sequence is TGTGCCAGCAGCTTGGACGGAGCCTACGAGCAGTACTTC. This sequence encodes CASSLDGAYEQYF.

The CDR3 DNA reads TGCAGCGTTGGAGAACGGGAACGCCCCTATGGCTACACCTTC. Protein: CSVGERERPYGYTF. The rearrangement links TRBV29-1 to TRBJ1-2; D unclear. The V gene's germline CDR1 is SQVTM and CDR2 ANQGSEA. The CDR3 covers 14 residues. Trimming pared 4 bases from V and 4 bases from J, leaving 16 bases between.

This clone has a single count. V and J are TRBV7-2 and TRBJ1-6; 9 bases fit TRBD1. Germline V gene data show CDR1 as SGHTA and CDR2 as FQGNSA. Losses at the gene ends were 4 bases for V and 10 bases for J; bases not matched to a gene: 11. The CDR3 sequence is 16 residues long. CDR3 DNA sequence: TGTGCCAGCAGCTACCCCGGGACAGGGTCCGGGTCACCCCTCCACTTT. This codes for CASSYPGTGSGSPLHF.

The genes are TRBV24-1 and TRBJ2-5, with D possibly being TRBD1 or TRBD2 (5 bases each). Germline lookup yields CDR1 KGHDR and CDR2 SFDVKD. The CDR3 runs to 15 residues. V was pared by 3 bases and J by 4 bases, with 14 bases between. The CDR3 DNA reads as TGTGCCACCAGTGATCCCACCCGGGACGGAGAGACCCAGTACTTC. Its translation is CATSDPTRDGETQYF.

This clone has just one count. The chain carries TRBV7-2 and TRBJ2-7; no firm D call. CDR1 and CDR2 (germline): SGHTA, FQGNSA. V shed 5 bases and J shed 3 bases, with 11 bases lying between them. CDR3 length: 13 residues. CDR3 DNA: TGTGCCAGCAGCCCGTCGGGTCTCTACGAGCAGTACTTC. Residues: CASSPSGLYEQYF.

CDR3 DNA sequence: TGTGCCAGCGGTCAGACAGCGAGAGGACTTGGCTACACCTTC. This gives the protein CASGQTARGLGYTF. V usage is TRBV28 and J usage is TRBJ1-2; possible D gene TRBD1, 5 bases. Germline V lookup: CDR1 MDHEN, CDR2 SYDVKM. Trimming removed 8 bases at V and 7 bases at J, with 20 bases between. The CDR3 is 14 amino acids.

The chain joins TRBV27 to TRBJ2-7, with D perhaps being TRBD1 or TRBD2 (6 bases each). Germline lookup yields CDR1 MNHEY and CDR2 SMNVEV (reference sequence). The V end lost 8 bases, the J end lost 3 bases, and 14 bases lay between the germline ends. The CDR3 runs 13 residues. The CDR3 spells CASRPGANYEQYF. The DNA for the CDR3 is TGTGCCAGCCGCCCGGGGGCCAACTACGAGCAGTACTTC.

This rearrangement joins TRBV18 to TRBJ1-5, with D possibly TRBD1 on 6 matching bases. Germline loops: CDR1 KGHSH, CDR2 LQKENI. This CDR3 comprises 15 residues. V lost 2 bases, J lost 5 bases, and 13 bases lay in between. Here the CDR3 reads CASSPGGGVDQPQHF. CDR3 bases: TGTGCCAGCTCACCAGGCGGGGGCGTAGATCAGCCCCAGCATTTT. Combining the CDR3 with reference TRBV18 and TRBJ1-5 gives the whole variable domain NAGVMQNPRHLVRRRGQEARLRCSPMKGHSHVYWYRQLPEEGLKFMVYLQKENIIDESGMPKERFSAEFPKEGPSILRIQQVVRGDSAAYFCASSPGGGVDQPQHFGDGTRLSIL.

V gene TRBV12-3 or TRBV12-4 combines with J gene TRBJ2-1; maybe TRBD1 (6 bases). The CDR3 totals 13 residues. V lost 6 bases and J 9 bases, leaving 15 bases between the germline ends. The CDR3 reads CASSQPGAGEQFF. DNA of the CDR3: TGTGCCAGCAGCCAACCAGGGGCTGGTGAGCAGTTCTTC.

The chain's CDR3 is CATSIGDRGYEQYF. The DNA for the CDR3 is TGTGCCACCAGCATCGGGGACAGGGGGTACGAGCAGTACTTC. The chain is built from TRBV15 and TRBJ2-7; 11 nucleotides align to TRBD1. In germline, CDR1 is LNHNV, CDR2 YYDKDF (reference sequence). The CDR3 has 14 amino acids. The trim removed 4 bases at V and 4 bases at J, leaving 3 bases unmatched.

This clone was observed a single time. This chain links TRBV6-5 with TRBJ2-7; D might be TRBD2 (6 bases). Germline-derived CDR1 and CDR2 are MNHEY and SVGAGI. CDR3 length: 13 amino acids. Trimming took 7 bases from V and 4 from J, leaving 14 bases between them. The CDR3 reads CASNIRGIYEQYF. The DNA for the CDR3 is TGTGCCAGCAACATACGGGGGATATACGAGCAGTACTTC.

V is TRBV24-1 and J is TRBJ2-3; 9 bases are shared with TRBD2. Looked up from germline, CDR1 is KGHDR and CDR2 is SFDVKD. CDR3 size: 16 residues. With 4 bases clipped from V and 2 bases from J, the junction kept 6 bases outside the gene matches. CDR3 nucleotides: TGTGCCACCAGTGACCCGGGACTAGCTACCACAGATACGCAGTATTTT. It translates to CATSDPGLATTDTQYF.

CDR3 DNA sequence: TGTGCCACCAGTGATCTGTATACAGAGAGTCAGCCCCAGCATTTT. It yields the protein CATSDLYTESQPQHF. The chain combines TRBV24-1 with TRBJ1-5; D call uncertain. CDR3 length: 15 residues. Trimming shortened V by 3 bases and J by 6 bases, and 14 bases separated the two germline ends. Germline values: CDR1 KGHDR, CDR2 SFDVKD.

This clone occurred a few times. V usage is TRBV18 and J usage is TRBJ1-1, with unresolved D. CDR1 is KGHSH and CDR2 is LQKENI in the germline V gene. The CDR3 is 14 residues long. V was pared by 3 bases and J by 2 bases, with 10 bases between. CDR3: CASSPSSTNTEAFF. The CDR3, as DNA: TGTGCCAGCTCACCCTCTTCCACCAACACTGAAGCTTTCTTT.

The sample holds a few counts of this clone. The J gene is TRBJ1-5, the V gene TRBV5-4; D is possibly TRBD1 (6 bases). There are 15 residues in the CDR3. V was shortened by 0 bases and J by 1 base, with 8 bases between the two germline ends. Germline CDR1 SGHNT, CDR2 YYREEE (reference sequence). The CDR3 DNA follows: TGTGCCAGCAGCTTGGCCGGACAGAGCAATCAGCCCCAGCATTTT. Encoded protein: CASSLAGQSNQPQHF.

CDR3 in amino acids: CASSLWTKLETQYF. The CDR3, as DNA: TGTGCCAGCAGCCTATGGACTAAATTGGAGACCCAGTACTTC. J is TRBJ2-5 and V is TRBV11-1; tentatively, D is TRBD2 (6 bases). The V end was cut by 5 bases, the J end by 5 bases, with 15 bases between. The V gene's germline CDR1 is SGHAT and CDR2 FQDESV (reference sequence). The CDR3 extends over 14 amino acids.

V usage is TRBV11-2 and J usage is TRBJ2-7; D is undetermined. Trimming left V 1 base short and J 2 bases short, with 9 bases between. Germline V gene data show CDR1 as SGHAT and CDR2 as FQNNGV. This CDR3 has 14 residues. CDR3 sequence: CASSLVRQPYEQYF. DNA for the CDR3: TGTGCCAGCAGCTTAGTGCGTCAGCCCTACGAGCAGTACTTC. Drawing the rest from reference TRBV11-2 and TRBJ2-7, the complete variable domain is EAGVAQSPRYKIIEKRQSVAFWCNPISGHATLYWYQQILGQGPKLLIQFQNNGVVDDSQLPKDRFSAERLKGVDSTLKIQPAKLEDSAVYLCASSLVRQPYEQYFGPGTRLTVT.

The genes are TRBV3-1 (or the pseudogene TRBV3-2) and TRBJ2-3; 14 bases map to TRBD2. This CDR3 is 14 amino acids long. Germline trimming cut 4 bases from V and 14 bases from J; bases unmatched to any gene: 8. Germline V gene lookup returns CDR1 LGHDT and CDR2 YNNKEL (reference sequence). CDR3 DNA: TGTGCCAGCAGCCGGGGGACTAGCGGGGGCGCGCGGTATTTT. Encoded protein: CASSRGTSGGARYF.

This chain joins TRBV5-1 and TRBJ2-3, with D perhaps TRBD2 (6 bases). This CDR3 region has 14 residues. V gave up 0 bases and J gave up 3 bases, with 8 bases separating them. CDR1 SGHRS and CDR2 YFSETQ come from the germline V gene. As DNA, the CDR3 is TGCGCCAGCAGCTTGGGACTAGTTACAGATACGCAGTATTTT. Protein sequence: CASSLGLVTDTQYF.

The gene calls are TRBV6-5 and TRBJ1-1, with a weak D call TRBD1 (6 bases). Germline CDR1 MNHEY, CDR2 SVGAGI. The CDR3 is made up of 14 amino acids. Deletions cut 4 bases from V and 0 bases from J, with 9 bases between. DNA for the CDR3: TGTGCCAGCAGTTGGACAGTCATGAACACTGAAGCTTTCTTT. Translated: CASSWTVMNTEAFF.